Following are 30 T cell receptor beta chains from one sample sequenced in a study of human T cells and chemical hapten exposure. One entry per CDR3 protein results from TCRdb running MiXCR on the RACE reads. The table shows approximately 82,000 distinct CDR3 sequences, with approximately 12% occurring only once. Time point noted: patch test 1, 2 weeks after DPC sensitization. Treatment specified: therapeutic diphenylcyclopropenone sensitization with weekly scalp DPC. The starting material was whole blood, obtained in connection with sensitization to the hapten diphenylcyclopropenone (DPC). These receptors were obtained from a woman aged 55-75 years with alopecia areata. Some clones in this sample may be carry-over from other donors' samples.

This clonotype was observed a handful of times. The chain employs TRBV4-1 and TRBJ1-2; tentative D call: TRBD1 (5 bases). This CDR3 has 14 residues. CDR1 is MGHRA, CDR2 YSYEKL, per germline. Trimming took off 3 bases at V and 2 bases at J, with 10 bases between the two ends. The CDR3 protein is CASSQLRDNYGYTF. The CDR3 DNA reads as TGCGCCAGCAGCCAGCTCCGGGACAACTATGGCTACACCTTC.

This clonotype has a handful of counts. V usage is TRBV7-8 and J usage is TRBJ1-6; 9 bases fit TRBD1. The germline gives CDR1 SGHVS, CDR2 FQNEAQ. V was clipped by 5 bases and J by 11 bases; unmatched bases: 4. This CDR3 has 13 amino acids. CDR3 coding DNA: TGTGCCAGCAGCCGTGGGGACAGGGCACCCCTCCACTTT. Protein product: CASSRGDRAPLHF.

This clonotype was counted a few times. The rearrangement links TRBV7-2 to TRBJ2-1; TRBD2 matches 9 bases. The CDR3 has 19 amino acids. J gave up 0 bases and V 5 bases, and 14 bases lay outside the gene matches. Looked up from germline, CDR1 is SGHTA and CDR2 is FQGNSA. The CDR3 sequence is CASSPRGSGGQSSYNEQFF. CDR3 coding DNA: TGTGCCAGCAGCCCCCGGGGTAGCGGGGGACAGAGCTCCTACAATGAGCAGTTCTTC. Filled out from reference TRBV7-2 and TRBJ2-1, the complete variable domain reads GAGVSQSPSNKVTEKGKDVELRCDPISGHTALYWYRQSLGQGLEFLIYFQGNSAPDKSGLPSDRFSAERTGGSVSTLTIQRTQQEDSAVYLCASSPRGSGGQSSYNEQFFGPGTRLTVL.

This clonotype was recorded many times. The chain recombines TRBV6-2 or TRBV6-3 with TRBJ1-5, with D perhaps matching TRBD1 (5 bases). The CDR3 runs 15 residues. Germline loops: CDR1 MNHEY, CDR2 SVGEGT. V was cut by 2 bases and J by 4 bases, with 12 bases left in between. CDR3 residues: CASSYEGRANQPQHF. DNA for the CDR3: TGTGCCAGCAGTTACGAGGGCAGGGCTAATCAGCCCCAGCATTTT.

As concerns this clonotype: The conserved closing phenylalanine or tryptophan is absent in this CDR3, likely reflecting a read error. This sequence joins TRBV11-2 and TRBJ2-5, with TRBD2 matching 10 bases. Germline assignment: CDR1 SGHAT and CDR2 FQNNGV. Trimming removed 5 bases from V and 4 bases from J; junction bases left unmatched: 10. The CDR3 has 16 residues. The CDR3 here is CASSQRLSGGAETQYL. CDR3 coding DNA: TGTGCCAGCAGCCAGCGTCTGAGCGGGGGGGCAGAGACCCAGTACCTC.

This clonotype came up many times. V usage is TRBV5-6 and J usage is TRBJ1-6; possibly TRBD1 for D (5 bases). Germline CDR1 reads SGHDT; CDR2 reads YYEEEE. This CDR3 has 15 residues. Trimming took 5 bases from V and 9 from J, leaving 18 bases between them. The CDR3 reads CASRSTGTLFSPLHF. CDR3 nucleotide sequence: TGTGCCAGCAGATCCACCGGGACCCTCTTTTCACCCCTCCACTTT.

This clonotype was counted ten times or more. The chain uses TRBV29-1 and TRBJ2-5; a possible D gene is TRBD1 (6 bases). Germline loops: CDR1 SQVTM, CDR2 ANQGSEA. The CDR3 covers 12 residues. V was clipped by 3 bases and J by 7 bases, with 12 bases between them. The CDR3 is CSVDDQQGTQYF. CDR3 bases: TGCAGCGTTGACGATCAACAGGGGACCCAGTACTTC.

DNA for the CDR3: TGCGCCAGCAGCCAAGTACCAGGGAAAAACTACGAGCAGTACTTC. Translated, it gives CASSQVPGKNYEQYF. The rearrangement links TRBV4-1 to TRBJ2-7; a possible D gene is TRBD1 (5 bases). With 1 base removed from V and 3 bases from J, the gap between germline ends came to 13 bases. Per germline, CDR1 MGHRA and CDR2 YSYEKL. The CDR3 sequence is 15 residues long.

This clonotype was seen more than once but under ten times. The CDR3 coding sequence is TGTGCCAGCAGCATTGGAGACGGGACAGGGGATCTACGGGATGGATCGCAGTTCTTC. This encodes CASSIGDGTGDLRDGSQFF. The rearrangement joins TRBV5-4 to TRBJ2-1; 10 bases match TRBD1. Germline values: CDR1 SGHNT, CDR2 YYREEE (reference sequence). The J segment lost 12 bases and the V segment lost 4 bases, leaving 25 bases of the junction unmatched. The CDR3 is 19 amino acids.

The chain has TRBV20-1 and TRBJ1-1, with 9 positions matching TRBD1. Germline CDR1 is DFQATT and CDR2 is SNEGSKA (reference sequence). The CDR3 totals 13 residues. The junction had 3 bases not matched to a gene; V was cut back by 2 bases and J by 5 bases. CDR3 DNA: TGCAGTGCTAGAACAGGGGGCGGTACTGAAGCTTTCTTT. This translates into CSARTGGGTEAFF.

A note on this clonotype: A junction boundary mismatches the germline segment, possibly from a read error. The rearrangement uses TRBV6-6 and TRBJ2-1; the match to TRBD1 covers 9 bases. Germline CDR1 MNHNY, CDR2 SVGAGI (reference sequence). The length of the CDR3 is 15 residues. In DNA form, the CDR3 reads TGTGCCAGCAGTTTAACACAGGGGGCCTATAATGAGCAGTTCTTC. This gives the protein CASSLTQGAYNEQFF.

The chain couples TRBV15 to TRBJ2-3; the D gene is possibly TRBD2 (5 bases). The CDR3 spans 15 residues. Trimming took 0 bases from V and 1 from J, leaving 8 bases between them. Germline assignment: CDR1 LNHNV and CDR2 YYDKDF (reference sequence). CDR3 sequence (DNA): TGTGCCACCAGCAGAGACCTGGGAGGCACAGATACGCAGTATTTT. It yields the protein CATSRDLGGTDTQYF.

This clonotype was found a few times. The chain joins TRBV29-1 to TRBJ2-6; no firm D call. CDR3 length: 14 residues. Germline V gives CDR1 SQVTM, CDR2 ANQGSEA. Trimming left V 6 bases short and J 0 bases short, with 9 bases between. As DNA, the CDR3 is TGCAGCGTCGGCAACCACTCTGGGGCCAACGTCCTGACTTTC. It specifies CSVGNHSGANVLTF. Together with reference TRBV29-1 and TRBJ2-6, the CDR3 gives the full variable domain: SAVISQKPSRDICQRGTSLTIQCQVDSQVTMMFWYRQQPGQSLTLIATANQGSEATYESGFVIDKFPISRPNLTFSTLTVSNMSPEDSSIYLCSVGNHSGANVLTFGAGSRLTVL.

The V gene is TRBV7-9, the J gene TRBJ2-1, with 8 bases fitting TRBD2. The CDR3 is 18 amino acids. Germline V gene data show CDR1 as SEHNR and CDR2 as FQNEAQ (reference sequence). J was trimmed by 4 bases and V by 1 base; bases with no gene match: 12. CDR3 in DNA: TGTGCCAGCAGCTTAGGACACCTGGCAGCGGGGGATTACAATGAGCAGTTCTTC. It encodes CASSLGHLAAGDYNEQFF.

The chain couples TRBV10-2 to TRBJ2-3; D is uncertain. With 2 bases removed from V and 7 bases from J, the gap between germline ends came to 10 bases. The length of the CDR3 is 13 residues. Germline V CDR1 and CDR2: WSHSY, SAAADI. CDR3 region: CASSEGDRNTQYF. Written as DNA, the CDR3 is TGCGCCAGCAGTGAGGGTGACCGTAATACGCAGTATTTT.

This CDR3 reads CASSFSAAMNTEAFF. CDR3 in DNA: TGTGCCAGCAGCTTCTCCGCAGCCATGAACACTGAAGCTTTCTTT. The rearrangement joins TRBV7-2 to TRBJ1-1; D remains unclear. The CDR3 runs 15 residues. CDR1 and CDR2 (germline): SGHTA, FQGNSA. The V and J ends lost 3 bases and 0 bases respectively, with 11 bases between them. The full variable domain, its missing parts supplied by reference TRBV7-2 and TRBJ1-1, is GAGVSQSPSNKVTEKGKDVELRCDPISGHTALYWYRQSLGQGLEFLIYFQGNSAPDKSGLPSDRFSAERTGGSVSTLTIQRTQQEDSAVYLCASSFSAAMNTEAFFGQGTRLTVV.

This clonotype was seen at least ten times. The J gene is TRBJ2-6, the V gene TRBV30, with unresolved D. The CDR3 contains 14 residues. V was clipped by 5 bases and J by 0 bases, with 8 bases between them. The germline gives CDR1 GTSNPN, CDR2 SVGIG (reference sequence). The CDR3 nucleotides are TGTGCCTGGGATGGGCGCTCTGGGGCCAACGTCCTGACTTTC. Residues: CAWDGRSGANVLTF.

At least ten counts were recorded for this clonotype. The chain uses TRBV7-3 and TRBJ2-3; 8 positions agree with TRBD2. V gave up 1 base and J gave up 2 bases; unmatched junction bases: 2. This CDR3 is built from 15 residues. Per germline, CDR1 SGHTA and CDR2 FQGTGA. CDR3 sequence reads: CASSLSGGFTDTQYF. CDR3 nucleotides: TGTGCCAGCAGCTTAAGCGGGGGGTTCACAGATACGCAGTATTTT.

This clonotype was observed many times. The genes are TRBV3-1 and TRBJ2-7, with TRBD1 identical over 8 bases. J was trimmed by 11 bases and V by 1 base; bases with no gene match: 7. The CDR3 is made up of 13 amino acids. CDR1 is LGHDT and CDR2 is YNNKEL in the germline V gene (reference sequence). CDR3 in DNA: TGTGCCAGCAGCCAAGGGACAGGGACGGTGAAGTACTTC. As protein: CASSQGTGTVKYF.

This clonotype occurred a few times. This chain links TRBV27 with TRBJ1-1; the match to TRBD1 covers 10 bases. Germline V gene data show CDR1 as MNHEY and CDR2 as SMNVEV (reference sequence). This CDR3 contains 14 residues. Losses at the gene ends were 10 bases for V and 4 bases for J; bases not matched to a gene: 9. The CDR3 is CANRQGAWGTEAFF. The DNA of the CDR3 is TGTGCCAACCGACAGGGGGCTTGGGGCACTGAAGCTTTCTTT.

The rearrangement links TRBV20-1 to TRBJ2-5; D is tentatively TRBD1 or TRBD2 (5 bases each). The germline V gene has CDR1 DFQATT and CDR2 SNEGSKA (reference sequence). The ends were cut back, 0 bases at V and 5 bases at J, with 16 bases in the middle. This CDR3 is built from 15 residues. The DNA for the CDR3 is TGCAGTGCTAGAGATGAGGGCAGGGTTAGCGAGACCCAGTACTTC. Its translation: CSARDEGRVSETQYF.

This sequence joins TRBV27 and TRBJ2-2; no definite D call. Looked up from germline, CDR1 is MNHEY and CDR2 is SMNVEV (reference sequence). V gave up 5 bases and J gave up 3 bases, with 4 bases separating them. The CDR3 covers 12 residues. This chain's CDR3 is CASSIHTGELFF. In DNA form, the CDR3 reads TGTGCCAGCAGTATTCACACCGGGGAGCTGTTTTTT.

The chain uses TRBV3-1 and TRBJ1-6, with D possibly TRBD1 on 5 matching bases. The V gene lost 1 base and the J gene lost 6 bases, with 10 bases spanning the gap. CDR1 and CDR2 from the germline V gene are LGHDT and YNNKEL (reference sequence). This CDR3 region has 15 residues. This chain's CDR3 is CASSQAPQGNSPLHF. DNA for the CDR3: TGTGCCAGCAGCCAAGCTCCCCAGGGTAATTCACCCCTCCACTTT.

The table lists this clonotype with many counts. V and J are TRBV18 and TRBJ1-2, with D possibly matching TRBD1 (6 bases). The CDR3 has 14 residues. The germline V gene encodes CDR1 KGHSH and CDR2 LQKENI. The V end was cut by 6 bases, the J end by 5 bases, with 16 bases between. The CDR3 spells CASSPPGQAYGYTF. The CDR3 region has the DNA TGTGCCAGCTCTCCCCCGGGACAAGCTTATGGCTACACCTTC.

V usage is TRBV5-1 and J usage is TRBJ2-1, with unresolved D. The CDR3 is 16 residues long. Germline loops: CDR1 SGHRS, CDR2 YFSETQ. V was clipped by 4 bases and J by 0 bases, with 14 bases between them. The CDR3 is CASSLTGPSSYNEQFF. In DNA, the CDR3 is TGCGCCAGCAGCCTGACCGGGCCGAGCTCCTACAATGAGCAGTTCTTC.

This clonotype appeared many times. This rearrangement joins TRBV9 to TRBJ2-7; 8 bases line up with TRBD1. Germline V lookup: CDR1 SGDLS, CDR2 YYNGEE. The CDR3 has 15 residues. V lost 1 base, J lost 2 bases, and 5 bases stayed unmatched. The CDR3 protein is CASSVSGQVAYEQYF. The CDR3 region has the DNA TGTGCCAGCAGCGTATCGGGACAGGTAGCCTACGAGCAGTACTTC.

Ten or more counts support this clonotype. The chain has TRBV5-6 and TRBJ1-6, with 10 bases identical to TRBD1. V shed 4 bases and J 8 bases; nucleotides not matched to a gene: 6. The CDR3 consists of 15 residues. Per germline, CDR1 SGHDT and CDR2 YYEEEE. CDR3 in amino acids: CASSATGGNYSPLHF. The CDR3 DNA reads TGTGCCAGCAGCGCGACAGGGGGCAACTATTCACCCCTCCACTTT.

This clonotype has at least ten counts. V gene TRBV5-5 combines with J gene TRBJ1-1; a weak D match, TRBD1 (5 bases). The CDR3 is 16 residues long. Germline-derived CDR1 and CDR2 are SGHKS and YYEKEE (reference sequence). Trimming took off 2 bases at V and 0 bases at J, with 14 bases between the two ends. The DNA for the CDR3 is TGTGCCAGCAGCTTAACACCGACAGCTATGAACACTGAAGCTTTCTTT. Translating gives CASSLTPTAMNTEAFF.

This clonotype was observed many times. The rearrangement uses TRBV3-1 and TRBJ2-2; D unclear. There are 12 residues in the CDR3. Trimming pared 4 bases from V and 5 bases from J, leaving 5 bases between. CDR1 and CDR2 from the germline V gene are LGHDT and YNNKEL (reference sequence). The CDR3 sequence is CASSPMTGELFF. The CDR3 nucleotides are TGTGCCAGCAGCCCTATGACCGGGGAGCTGTTTTTT.

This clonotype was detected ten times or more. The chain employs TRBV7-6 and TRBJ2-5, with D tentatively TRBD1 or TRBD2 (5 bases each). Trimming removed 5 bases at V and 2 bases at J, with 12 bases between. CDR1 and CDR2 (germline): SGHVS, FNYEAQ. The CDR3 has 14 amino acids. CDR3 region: CASSTGAHQETQYF. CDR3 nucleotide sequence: TGTGCCAGCAGCACCGGGGCCCATCAAGAGACCCAGTACTTC.